What follows are 25 T cell receptor beta chains derived from one specimen sequenced in a study of Graves' ophthalmopathy and Graves' hyperthyroidism. TCR beta CDR3 regions were amplified from RNA transcripts. RT-PCR in the first round used HTBI primers; a second-round multiplex PCR followed. TCRdb reprocessed the multiplex PCR reads with MiXCR, giving one entry per CDR3 protein. The repertoire has hundreds of thousands of distinct CDR3 sequences, 40% of them found once; the top ten carry roughly 46%. Sample: peripheral blood. The receptors originated from an adult man with Graves' ophthalmopathy.

The gene calls are TRBV29-1 and TRBJ2-5; D may match TRBD1 or TRBD2 (5 bases each). V lost 5 bases to trimming and J lost 5 bases, with 21 bases between them. In germline, CDR1 is SQVTM, CDR2 ANQGSEA. The CDR3 loop spans 15 amino acids. CDR3 coding DNA: TGCAGCGTTCCGCGCATCCCCGGGGCATGGGAGACCCAGTACTTC. It yields the protein CSVPRIPGAWETQYF.

Comments on this clonotype: A junction end diverges from the germline sequence, so it may reflect a read error. The chain couples TRBV25-1 to TRBJ2-2, with D perhaps matching TRBD1 or TRBD2 (6 bases each). Germline CDR1 and CDR2: MGHDK and SYGVNS. CDR3 length equals 15 residues. DNA for the CDR3: TGTGCCAGCAGCTTAATTCAGGGGAGTGACGGGGGGCTGTTTTTT. Translated, it gives CASSLIQGSDGGLFF.

This clonotype was recorded many times. The genes are TRBV10-3 and TRBJ2-7; D call uncertain. CDR1 ENHRY and CDR2 SYGVKD come from the germline V gene. The length of the CDR3 is 13 residues. Between the trimmed V and J ends, which lost 3 bases and 6 bases, there was a span of 12 bases. CDR3 DNA sequence: TGTGCCATCAGTGAAGTGGCCCCCGCCGAGCAGTACTTC. As protein: CAISEVAPAEQYF.

This clonotype showed up many times. V gene TRBV2 combines with J gene TRBJ1-6; D is unresolved. This CDR3 is built from 16 residues. V shed 1 base and J shed 7 bases, with 14 bases lying between them. CDR1 and CDR2 (germline): SNHLY, FYNNEI. CDR3 bases: TGTGCCAGCAGTGAAGAATCTGGACGGAGAAATTCACCCCTCCACTTT. Amino acid sequence: CASSEESGRRNSPLHF.

Points on this clonotype: This sequence may be a read error, since a much larger clone differs from it by one base. This chain joins TRBV6-2 or TRBV6-3 and TRBJ1-2, with 7 bases identical to TRBD1. The CDR3 has 13 amino acids. Germline V gene sequence: CDR1 MNHEY, CDR2 SVGEGT. As DNA, the CDR3 is TGTGCCAGCAGTCCCCGGGACAGCTATGGCTACGCCTTC. It codes for CASSPRDSYGYAF.

Many counts were recorded for this clonotype. The rearrangement uses TRBV6-6 and TRBJ1-5; D is possibly TRBD1 (6 bases). Germline loops: CDR1 MNHNY, CDR2 SVGAGI (reference sequence). With 4 bases removed from V and 1 base from J, the gap between germline ends came to 8 bases. The CDR3 spans 14 residues. CDR3 DNA: TGTGCCAGCAGTTCGGGGACAAGCAATCAGCCCCAGCATTTT. Translated: CASSSGTSNQPQHF.

V gene TRBV9 combines with J gene TRBJ2-7; D ambiguous. Germline CDR1 SGDLS, CDR2 YYNGEE. V lost 3 bases and J lost 0, with 10 bases in between. The CDR3 has 14 residues. This CDR3 reads CASSGSGSSYEQYF. As DNA, the CDR3 is TGTGCCAGCAGCGGCTCGGGTAGCTCCTACGAGCAGTACTTC.

This clonotype showed up many times. V usage is TRBV15 and J usage is TRBJ1-1, with unresolved D. The germline V gene encodes CDR1 LNHNV and CDR2 YYDKDF (reference sequence). This CDR3 spans 13 amino acids. Trimming removed 1 base from V and 4 bases from J, with 7 bases in between. CDR3 residues: CATSRGTVTEAFF. The CDR3 nucleotides are TGTGCCACCAGCAGAGGAACAGTCACTGAAGCTTTCTTT.

This clonotype was found a few times. One end of the junction fails to match germline, which may point to a read error. The rearrangement uses TRBV10-3 and TRBJ1-4; D unresolved. Germline loops: CDR1 ENHRY, CDR2 SYGVKD. The CDR3 has 16 residues. CDR3 residues: CASSSPDGWANEKLFF. In DNA form, the CDR3 reads TGTGCCAGCAGTTCCCCGGACGGATGGGCGAATGAAAAACTGTTTTTT.

This clonotype was recorded many times. This chain joins TRBV19 and TRBJ1-2; D unresolved. Germline assignment: CDR1 LNHDA and CDR2 SQIVND (reference sequence). The CDR3 length is 13 residues. The V end was cut by 6 bases, the J end by 3 bases, with 11 bases between. In nucleotides, the CDR3 is TGTGCCAGTAGGGGCAGTGCGTACTATGGCTACACCTTC. Its protein product is CASRGSAYYGYTF.

This clonotype has a count of ten or more. The chain is built from TRBV12-3 or TRBV12-4 and TRBJ1-6; 7 bases fit TRBD1. Trimming at V came to 3 bases and at J to 11 bases, leaving 7 bases not matched to a gene. CDR3 length equals 14 residues. The CDR3 loop reads CASSFEQGRPPLHF. The DNA for the CDR3 is TGTGCCAGCAGTTTCGAACAGGGGAGGCCACCCCTCCACTTT.

The chain recombines TRBV24-1 with TRBJ1-1, with no clear D. The CDR3 runs to 13 residues. V was cut by 7 bases and J by 1 base, with 9 bases left in between. CDR1 KGHDR and CDR2 SFDVKD come from the germline V gene. The CDR3 is CATSAPGNTEAFF. The CDR3 DNA is TGTGCCACCAGCGCCCCGGGGAACACTGAAGCTTTCTTT.

The chain is built from TRBV7-6 and TRBJ1-1; D uncertain. V was clipped by 5 bases and J by 7 bases, with 20 bases between them. CDR1 is SGHVS and CDR2 is FNYEAQ in the germline V gene. The CDR3 has 15 residues. Here the CDR3 reads CASSTRGLSAGEAFF. The CDR3 region has the DNA TGTGCCAGCAGCACCCGGGGATTGTCGGCGGGTGAAGCTTTCTTT.

The sample holds a few counts of this clonotype. The chain carries TRBV24-1 and TRBJ2-3, with 7 bases matching TRBD1. Germline CDR1 KGHDR, CDR2 SFDVKD. The CDR3 has 15 residues. Germline trimming cut 4 bases from V and 3 bases from J; bases unmatched to any gene: 6. As DNA, the CDR3 is TGTGCCACCAGTGAGACAGGGAGAGGAACAGATACGCAGTATTTT. Translation: CATSETGRGTDTQYF.

The V call is TRBV4-3, the J call TRBJ2-2; TRBD2 might be the D (7 bases). CDR1 is LGHNA and CDR2 is YSLEER in the germline V gene. V shed 4 bases and J shed 1 base, with 16 bases lying between them. CDR3 size: 17 residues. The CDR3 spells CASSPLLRGLNTGELFF. CDR3 sequence (DNA): TGCGCCAGCAGCCCGCTACTGCGGGGGCTGAACACCGGGGAGCTGTTTTTT.

V is TRBV6-1 and J is TRBJ1-2; D may be TRBD1 (5 bases). V was clipped by 5 bases and J by 2 bases, with 9 bases between them. CDR3 length: 13 amino acids. The germline V gene encodes CDR1 MNHNS and CDR2 SASEGT. DNA of the CDR3: TGTGCCAGCAGTATTTGGGGGAACTATGGCTACACCTTC. This codes for CASSIWGNYGYTF.

This clonotype came up a few times. This chain connects TRBV19 to TRBJ1-1; the D is unclear. The CDR3 is 15 residues long. The germline gives CDR1 LNHDA, CDR2 SQIVND (reference sequence). The V gene lost 2 bases and the J gene lost 2 bases, with 12 bases spanning the gap. The CDR3 loop is CASSIRIGSNTEAFF. The CDR3 DNA reads as TGTGCCAGTAGTATAAGGATAGGATCTAACACTGAAGCTTTCTTT.

This chain uses TRBV7-9 with TRBJ1-1, with D possibly TRBD1 on 5 matching bases. The CDR3 totals 14 residues. Germline-derived CDR1 and CDR2 are SEHNR and FQNEAQ (reference sequence). V lost 3 bases and J lost 4, with 12 bases in between. DNA of the CDR3: TGTGCCAGCAGCTTGGCCCTAGGGGTCACTGAAGCTTTCTTT. Protein sequence: CASSLALGVTEAFF.

This clonotype was counted a single time. The V call is TRBV25-1, the J call TRBJ2-7, with 7 positions matching TRBD2. CDR1 is MGHDK and CDR2 is SYGVNS in the germline V gene. Germline trimming cut 8 bases from V and 7 bases from J; bases unmatched to any gene: 11. The CDR3 length is 13 residues. CDR3 coding DNA: TGTGCCAGCGTTGACCTTGGGGGAGGGGAGCAGTACTTC. It translates to CASVDLGGGEQYF.

With respect to this clonotype: This clone may be a read error of a much larger clone one base away. The chain uses TRBV20-1 and TRBJ1-1; D is unclear. V was clipped by 0 bases and J by 2 bases, with 10 bases between them. The length of the CDR3 is 14 residues. Germline CDR1 DFQATT, CDR2 SNEGSKA (reference sequence). CDR3 in amino acids: CSARDWYSNTEAFF. For the CDR3, the DNA is TGCAGTGCTAGAGATTGGTACAGCAACACTGAAGCTTTCTTT.

Turning to this clonotype: Given a much more abundant clone one base away, this may be a read error. The gene calls are TRBV2 and TRBJ1-3; TRBD1 might be the D (6 bases). V gave up 8 bases and J gave up 2 bases, with 13 bases separating them. The germline gives CDR1 SNHLY, CDR2 FYNNEI. The CDR3 loop spans 14 amino acids. The CDR3 DNA reads as TGTGCCAGCGGGCTTAGGACAGCTGGAAACACCATATATTTT. Protein: CASGLRTAGNTIYF.

The chain combines TRBV25-1 with TRBJ1-5; no clear D gene. CDR3 length: 14 residues. Trimming took off 5 bases at V and 7 bases at J, with 15 bases between the two ends. Germline CDR1 MGHDK, CDR2 SYGVNS. CDR3 sequence reads: CASSYSIESQPQHF. CDR3 DNA: TGTGCCAGCAGTTACTCAATTGAGAGCCAGCCCCAGCATTTT.

The chain joins TRBV6-2 or TRBV6-3 to TRBJ2-7, with 8 nucleotides matching TRBD1. With 4 bases clipped from V and 3 bases from J, the junction kept 11 bases outside the gene matches. From germline, CDR1 is MNHEY and CDR2 SVGEGT. The CDR3 contains 16 residues. In DNA form, the CDR3 reads TGTGCCAGCAGTTCACCCAGGGACAGGAGAAGCTACGAGCAGTACTTC. Protein product: CASSSPRDRRSYEQYF.

This clonotype has just a few counts. At one end the junction does not follow the germline gene, possibly because of a read error. The rearrangement links TRBV7-9 to TRBJ2-7, with TRBD1 matching over 9 bases. CDR1 is SEHNR, CDR2 FQNEAQ, per germline (reference sequence). The CDR3 runs to 14 residues. As DNA, the CDR3 is TGCGCCAGCAGCCGGAGACAGGGGGGCAACGAGCAGTACTTC. It yields the protein CASSRRQGGNEQYF.

Comments on this clonotype: It may be a read error: a sequence one base away is much more abundant. The rearrangement joins TRBV9 to TRBJ1-2; D gene ambiguous. Germline assignment: CDR1 SGDLS and CDR2 YYNGEE. V was trimmed by 3 bases and J by 2 bases, leaving 11 bases between them. This CDR3 comprises 14 residues. The chain's CDR3 is CASSAANGNYGYTF. CDR3 DNA sequence: TGTGCCAGCAGCGCAGCTAACGGAAACTATGGCTACACCTTC. Together with reference TRBV9 and TRBJ1-2, the CDR3 gives the full variable domain: DSGVTQTPKHLITATGQRVTLRCSPRSGDLSVYWYQQSLDQGLQFLIQYYNGEERAKGNILERFSAQQFPDLHSELNLSSLELGDSALYFCASSAANGNYGYTFGSGTRLTVV.